Below, one TCR beta chain is given with its context. No antigen is known for it. Looked up from germline, CDR1 is MGHRA and CDR2 is YSYEKL. The CDR3 covers 16 residues. Trimming pared 0 bases from V and 13 bases from J, leaving 24 bases between. Second doses were pooled across both intervals (about 4 or about 12 weeks). The data derive from a study of T cell responses to AZD1222 COVID-19 vaccine. Whole-study results and caveats: Targets within unmutated variant regions were reportedly found for nearly half of spike-specific TCRs. Just five or six AZD1222 recipients were seropositive at baseline. The CD4 TCRs associated with vaccination extended across spike and predominated at 160-218 and 743-854.

Clones were read by immunoSEQ multiplex PCR, and TCRdb kept only the in-frame ones, dropping some. There are approximately 200,000 clones in the sample; 85% to 95% occur only once, and 0.9% to 1.1% lies in the top ten. The source of this sequence is an adult who received the AZD1222 COVID-19 vaccine. The chain recombines TRBV4-1 with TRBJ1-1; D call uncertain. Sequencing was performed on peripheral blood, taken 28 days after the second AZD1222 dose. The CDR3 spells CASSQERIWRVAEDFF. Here the CDR3 DNA reads TGCGCCAGCAGCCAAGAACGGATCTGGCGGGTGGCAGAGGATTTCTTT.